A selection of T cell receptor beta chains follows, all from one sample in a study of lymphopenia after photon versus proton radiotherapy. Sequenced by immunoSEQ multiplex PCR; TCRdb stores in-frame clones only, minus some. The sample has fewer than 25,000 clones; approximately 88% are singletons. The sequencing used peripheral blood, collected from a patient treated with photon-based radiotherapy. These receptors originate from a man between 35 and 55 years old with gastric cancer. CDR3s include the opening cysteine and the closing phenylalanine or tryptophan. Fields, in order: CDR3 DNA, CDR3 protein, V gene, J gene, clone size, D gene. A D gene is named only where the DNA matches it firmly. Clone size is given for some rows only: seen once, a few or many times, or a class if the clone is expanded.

TGTGCCAGCAGCTTATGGGGGGCCGGAGGGAACACTGAAGCTTTCTTT	CASSLWGAGGNTEAFF	TRBV11-2	TRBJ1-1	.	.
TGTGCCAGCAGAGTCGCCCGGGGACGCAGCTCCTATAATTCACCCCTCCACTTT	CASRVARGRSSYNSPLHF	TRBV2	TRBJ1-6	.	.
TGTGCCAGCAGCTTGGCAGCAAATGGGCCCCAGCATTTT	CASSLAANGPQHF	TRBV5-5	TRBJ1-5	.	.
TGTGCCAGCACCCCAGGTGGGGGGTACTCTGGAAACACCATATATTTT	CASTPGGGYSGNTIYF	TRBV28	TRBJ1-3	once	.
TGCGCCAGCAGCTCCGCCGGGACAGGGTATGAAAAACTGTTTTTT	CASSSAGTGYEKLFF	TRBV4-3	TRBJ1-4	.	TRBD1
TGTGCCTGGAGCCAAGGGGGCCAGCCCCAGCATTTT	CAWSQGGQPQHF	TRBV30	TRBJ1-5	.	TRBD1
TGCGCCAGCAGCCAATCTTCGACAGGGTATAGTCTTGGCTACACCTTC	CASSQSSTGYSLGYTF	TRBV4-3	TRBJ1-2	.	TRBD1
TGTGCCAGCAGCCCGGACGGGACCAATCAGCCCCAGCATTTT	CASSPDGTNQPQHF	TRBV11-2	TRBJ1-5	.	.
TGTGCCATCAGCCCGGGCGACACAGGGGCCAACGTCCTGACTTTC	CAISPGDTGANVLTF	TRBV10-3	TRBJ2-6	.	.
TGTGCCAGCAGCTCCGGGACAGGCAATAATGAAAAACTGTTTTTT	CASSSGTGNNEKLFF	TRBV5-6	TRBJ1-4	few	TRBD1
TGTGCCAGCAGTGAAGGAGGGGCTGGGGCCAACGTCCTGACTTTC	CASSEGGAGANVLTF	TRBV25-1	TRBJ2-6	.	.
TGTGCCAGCAGTGTCGGGACAGGGAACACTGAAGCTTTCTTT	CASSVGTGNTEAFF	TRBV6-1	TRBJ1-1	.	TRBD1
TGTGCCAGCGGGGGGAATTCACCCCTCCACTTT	CASGGNSPLHF	TRBV28	TRBJ1-6	.	.
TGTGCCAGTACCGGGGGGATCTTTCGGAATGGCTACACCTTC	CASTGGIFRNGYTF	TRBV19	TRBJ1-2	.	.
TGTGCCAGCAGCCTTACGACAGGCTCGGCCTCTGGAAACACCATATATTTT	CASSLTTGSASGNTIYF	TRBV7-8	TRBJ1-3	.	.
TGTGCCAGCTCACCAGGTGGACTGATCGGGGAGCAGTTCTTC	CASSPGGLIGEQFF	TRBV18	TRBJ2-1	.	.
TGCAGCACTGGGACTAGCGGGGGGAATGAGCAGTTCTTC	CSTGTSGGNEQFF	TRBV29-1	TRBJ2-1	.	TRBD2
TGTGCCAGTGGGTTGGGGGCGGCATATGGCTACACCTTC	CASGLGAAYGYTF	TRBV27	TRBJ1-2	.	.
TGTGCCAGCAGCAAGACTAGCGGGGGGCTGCCCTTGCCGGAGGAGACCCAGTACTTC	CASSKTSGGLPLPEETQYF	TRBV21-1	TRBJ2-5	.	.
TGTGCCAGCAGCTGCGGACTAGTTTTCGATACGCAGTATTTT	CASSCGLVFDTQYF	TRBV7-4	TRBJ2-3	.	TRBD2
TGTGCCAGCAGTGGGGGGGCGTACACTAATGAAAAACTGTTTTTT	CASSGGAYTNEKLFF	TRBV2	TRBJ1-4	.	.
TGTGCCAGCAGGAGGACAGTCGTTGAAGCTTTCTTT	CASRRTVVEAFF	TRBV6-1	TRBJ1-1	.	.
TGTGCCAGTAAAGGGGACGGGGGAGAGACCCAGTACTTC	CASKGDGGETQYF	TRBV19	TRBJ2-5	.	.
TGTGCCAGCTCATCGGGGGGCGATGGCCCTGGAGAGACCCAGTACTTC	CASSSGGDGPGETQYF	TRBV18	TRBJ2-5	.	.
TGTGCCAGCAGCGTAGGGGGCAGCACAGATACGCAGTATTTT	CASSVGGSTDTQYF	TRBV9	TRBJ2-3	.	.
TGTGCCAGCAGCACCCGACAGGGGGAAGGTGGCTACACCTTC	CASSTRQGEGGYTF	TRBV7-2	TRBJ1-2	.	TRBD1
TGTGCCAGCTCTCCGTTCGGGGTTCGAGATGGCTACACCTTC	CASSPFGVRDGYTF	TRBV6-5	TRBJ1-2	.	.
TGTGCCAGCAGTCGACGACTAGCGGGGACAGATACGCAGTATTTT	CASSRRLAGTDTQYF	TRBV27	TRBJ2-3	.	TRBD2
TGTGCCATCAAGCGGGAAATCTATGGCTACACCTTC	CAIKREIYGYTF	TRBV10-3	TRBJ1-2	few	.
TGTGCCAGCAGCAGGGCGGGGAATAATTCACCCCTCCACTTT	CASSRAGNNSPLHF	TRBV11-2	TRBJ1-6	.	.
TGTGCCAGCAGCGTGGGTCGAGAGGGGTGGGAGACCCAGTACTTC	CASSVGREGWETQYF	TRBV5-4	TRBJ2-5	.	.
TGTGCCAGCAGCTTAGGTAGTCGGAGGGATGAGCAGTTCTTC	CASSLGSRRDEQFF	TRBV7-3	TRBJ2-1	.	.
TGTGCCAGCAGCTTGGGCGGGACAGGGCGCTACGAGCAGTACTTC	CASSLGGTGRYEQYF	TRBV5-6	TRBJ2-7	once	TRBD1
TGTGCCAGCAGCGTAGGGCCGGGGGGACAAGAGACCCAGTACTTC	CASSVGPGGQETQYF	TRBV9	TRBJ2-5	once	TRBD2
TGCGCCAGCAGCCAAGATTCGGGGGCCCCAGATACGCAGTATTTT	CASSQDSGAPDTQYF	TRBV4-1	TRBJ2-3	.	.
TGTGCCAGCAGCTTGGACAGGGGAAGGTACGAGCAGTACTTC	CASSLDRGRYEQYF	TRBV11-1	TRBJ2-7	.	TRBD1